The sequence of this TCR beta chain was determined in a study of technical replicates of blood from a handful of donors. The CDR3 totals 16 residues. Trimming removed 2 bases from V and 7 bases from J; junction bases left unmatched: 6. CDR1 and CDR2 from the germline V gene are MNHNY and SVGAGI (reference sequence). Assay: immunoSEQ multiplex PCR; the TCRdb copy retains only in-frame clones and omits some. Of roughly 50,000 clones listed, just over 90% were seen once; the top ten hold less than 5.5%. Sequenced material: PBMCs. The rearrangement uses TRBV6-6 and TRBJ2-1; 12 bases are a match to TRBD2. This receptor was obtained from a human donor in good health. Some clones in this sample may be carry-over from other donors' samples. This chain's CDR3 is CASSYTGTSGLNEQFF. In DNA form, the CDR3 reads TGTGCCAGCAGTTACACCGGGACTAGCGGGCTGAATGAGCAGTTCTTC.